This T cell receptor (beta chain) came from a study of T cells in localized non-small cell lung cancer. V was pared by 0 bases and J by 3 bases, with 9 bases between. CDR3 length: 15 amino acids. CDR1 is MNHEY, CDR2 SMNVEV, per germline (reference sequence). The assay was immunoSEQ multiplex PCR, and TCRdb's table has in-frame clones only and misses some. This repertoire shows 70,000 to 85,000 clones, approximately 84% found once; its top ten account for 1% to 1.5%. Sequenced material: peripheral blood, taken before any cancer treatment. The chain recombines TRBV27 with TRBJ1-3, with a weak D call TRBD1 (5 bases). This clonotype was obtained from a female donor older than 55 with stage I lung adenocarcinoma. DNA for the CDR3: TGTGCCAGCAGTTTATCCGGGACTCATGGAAACACCATATATTTT. Protein product: CASSLSGTHGNTIYF.